This passage covers 24 T cell receptor beta chains from one sample sequenced in a study of CD8 T cells in ankylosing spondylitis. Whole-study results and caveats: Blood of patients with ankylosing spondylitis appeared to be characterized by a TCR beta motif of eight or nine highly homologous variants.

These receptors' antigens are unknown. TCRdb reprocessed the 5' RACE reads via MiXCR and lists one record per CDR3 protein. The repertoire holds about 750,000 distinct CDR3 sequences, with 15% to 20% as singletons. Sequencing input: blood, either unsorted or a sorted T cell fraction (not recorded which). These receptors all come from a male donor with ankylosing spondylitis.

The V gene is TRBV10-2, the J gene TRBJ1-2; TRBD1 matches 8 bases. The CDR3 loop spans 16 amino acids. The trim removed 0 bases at V and 7 bases at J, leaving 10 bases unmatched. Germline V gives CDR1 WSHSY, CDR2 SAAADI. The CDR3 is CASSESRRQGSSGYTF. The CDR3 nucleotides are TGCGCCAGCAGTGAGTCTAGGAGACAGGGGTCGAGTGGCTACACCTTC.

This clonotype was observed many times. This rearrangement joins TRBV20-1 to TRBJ1-2, with D possibly matching TRBD1 (6 bases). CDR1 is DFQATT and CDR2 is SNEGSKA in the germline V gene (reference sequence). CDR3 size: 12 residues. V was clipped by 0 bases and J by 8 bases, with 10 bases between them. CDR3 protein: CSAREGARGYTF. In DNA, the CDR3 is TGCAGTGCTAGAGAGGGGGCGAGGGGCTACACCTTC.

This clonotype was observed a handful of times. The CDR3 region is CASSPGADRGLPYEQYF. Written as DNA, the CDR3 is TGTGCCAGCAGCCCGGGGGCCGACAGGGGGCTACCGTACGAGCAGTACTTC. The J gene is TRBJ2-7, the V gene TRBV11-1, with 10 bases aligning to TRBD1. Per the germline V gene, CDR1 is SGHAT and CDR2 is FQDESV (reference sequence). Trimming at V came to 5 bases and at J to 4 bases, leaving 14 bases not matched to a gene. The length of the CDR3 is 17 residues.

V and J are TRBV7-9 and TRBJ2-1; D is possibly TRBD1 (5 bases). Germline CDR1 is SEHNR and CDR2 is FQNEAQ (reference sequence). The CDR3 is made up of 13 amino acids. Between the trimmed V and J ends, which lost 5 bases and 3 bases, there was a span of 8 bases. CDR3 coding DNA: TGTGCCAGCAGCCCGACAGTCTACAATGAGCAGTTCTTC. Translation gives CASSPTVYNEQFF.

This clonotype was detected ten times or more. The rearrangement uses TRBV7-2 and TRBJ2-7; 8 bases fit TRBD2. V gave up 3 bases and J gave up 4 bases; unmatched junction bases: 2. CDR3 size: 13 residues. Germline-derived CDR1 and CDR2 are SGHTA and FQGNSA. The CDR3 here is CASSFASGYEQYF. The CDR3 DNA follows: TGTGCCAGCAGCTTTGCTAGCGGGTACGAGCAGTACTTC.

This clonotype was found a few times. The chain has TRBV11-2 and TRBJ2-7; TRBD2 matches at 10 bases. CDR1 is SGHAT and CDR2 is FQNNGV in the germline V gene. There are 18 residues in the CDR3. Germline trimming cut 4 bases from V and 3 bases from J; bases unmatched to any gene: 15. This CDR3 is CASSSSSLGLADRYEQYF. In DNA, the CDR3 is TGTGCCAGCAGCTCGTCCTCCCTAGGACTAGCGGACCGCTACGAGCAGTACTTC.

This chain uses TRBV6-5 with TRBJ1-2; D perhaps matches TRBD1 (5 bases). V was shortened by 2 bases and J by 3 bases, with 13 bases between the two germline ends. The CDR3 spans 15 residues. CDR1 is MNHEY, CDR2 SVGAGI, per germline. CDR3 DNA: TGTGCCAGCAGTTACATCCAGGGTATAGACTATGGCTACACCTTC. Protein sequence: CASSYIQGIDYGYTF.

V gene TRBV20-1 combines with J gene TRBJ2-1; 14 bases map to TRBD2. The CDR3 spans 14 residues. The germline CDR1 and CDR2 sequences are DFQATT and SNEGSKA (reference sequence). Trimming took 6 bases from V and 9 from J; bases not matched to a gene: 7. The CDR3 DNA reads as TGCAGTGCCCGACTAGCGGGAGGGTTTGGTGAGCAGTTCTTC. Translation: CSARLAGGFGEQFF.

The V gene is TRBV20-1, the J gene TRBJ2-3; D call uncertain. Per the germline V gene, CDR1 is DFQATT and CDR2 is SNEGSKA (reference sequence). Trimming cost V 0 bases and J 0 bases, with 13 bases left between them. The CDR3 has 16 residues. CDR3 DNA: TGCAGTGCTAGAGATCGCCAGATGGACAGCACAGATACGCAGTATTTT. It encodes CSARDRQMDSTDTQYF.

This clonotype has more than one count but fewer than ten. The V call is TRBV12-3 or TRBV12-4, the J call TRBJ1-1; D may be TRBD1 (5 bases). With 3 bases removed from V and 1 base from J, the gap between germline ends came to 18 bases. This CDR3 region has 17 residues. This chain's CDR3 is CASSFGALWPANTEAFF. Here the CDR3 DNA reads TGTGCCAGCAGTTTTGGGGCCTTATGGCCGGCGAACACTGAAGCTTTCTTT.

This clonotype was found many times. This rearrangement joins TRBV15 to TRBJ2-3; D is unclear. This CDR3 region has 13 residues. The V and J ends lost 0 bases and 6 bases respectively, with 7 bases between them. Germline V CDR1 and CDR2: LNHNV, YYDKDF (reference sequence). The chain's CDR3 is CATSRDQEDTQYF. The CDR3 DNA reads TGTGCCACCAGCAGAGATCAGGAGGATACGCAGTATTTT. Together with reference TRBV15 and TRBJ2-3, the CDR3 gives the full variable domain: DAMVIQNPRYQVTQFGKPVTLSCSQTLNHNVMYWYQQKSSQAPKLLFHYYDKDFNNEADTPDNFQSRRPNTSFCFLDIRSPGLGDTAMYLCATSRDQEDTQYFGPGTRLTVL.

This clonotype showed up just a few times. This chain joins TRBV20-1 and TRBJ1-1; D may be TRBD1 (6 bases). The CDR3 spans 19 residues. CDR1 and CDR2 (germline): DFQATT, SNEGSKA (reference sequence). Trimming stripped 0 bases from V and 3 bases from J, with 26 bases between. The CDR3 DNA sequence: TGCAGTGCTAGAGATCCCATGGGGGCGGGTCGTCCATCGGACACTGAAGCTTTCTTT. It is translated as CSARDPMGAGRPSDTEAFF.

The V gene is TRBV7-3, the J gene TRBJ1-2; D uncertain. Germline CDR1 SGHTA, CDR2 FQGTGA. Trimming shortened V by 5 bases and J by 1 base, and 8 bases separated the two germline ends. The CDR3 contains 13 residues. Here the CDR3 reads CASSMDGNYGYTF. The CDR3 bases are TGTGCCAGCAGCATGGACGGTAACTATGGCTACACCTTC.

The chain recombines TRBV6-2 or TRBV6-3 with TRBJ2-7, with D perhaps matching TRBD1 or TRBD2 (5 bases each). The V end was cut by 2 bases, the J end by 3 bases, with 11 bases between. Per germline, CDR1 MNHEY and CDR2 SVGEGT. CDR3 length equals 14 residues. The CDR3 nucleotides read TGTGCCAGCAGTTACGGGCCGGGGCGCTACGAGCAGTACTTC. It codes for CASSYGPGRYEQYF.

This clonotype was recorded a few times. This sequence joins TRBV29-1 and TRBJ2-7; possibly TRBD1 for D (5 bases). The ends were cut back, 6 bases at V and 7 bases at J, with 19 bases in the middle. Germline loops: CDR1 SQVTM, CDR2 ANQGSEA. This CDR3 contains 13 residues. CDR3 DNA: TGCAGCGTAGCCGACAGAATTTTGGGGGAGCAGTACTTC. Translating it yields CSVADRILGEQYF.

The chain is built from TRBV7-9 and TRBJ2-1; D is undetermined. From germline, CDR1 is SEHNR and CDR2 FQNEAQ (reference sequence). V was clipped by 5 bases and J by 4 bases, with 15 bases between them. The CDR3 spans 15 residues. The CDR3 sequence: CASSTPLSQYNEQFF. CDR3 DNA sequence: TGTGCCAGCAGCACCCCTCTGAGTCAGTACAATGAGCAGTTCTTC.

V and J are TRBV12-3 or TRBV12-4 and TRBJ2-3, with TRBD2 matching over 7 bases. The V and J ends lost 7 bases and 6 bases, in that order; junction bases with no gene match: 13. The length of the CDR3 is 15 residues. DNA of the CDR3: TGTGCCAGCACCCCTGGGGGAGGGCCAATGGATACGCAGTATTTT. As protein: CASTPGGGPMDTQYF.

The genes are TRBV10-3 and TRBJ2-7; 9 bases are a match to TRBD2. Losses at the gene ends were 8 bases for V and 5 bases for J; bases not matched to a gene: 13. CDR3 length: 15 residues. Germline loops: CDR1 ENHRY, CDR2 SYGVKD. The CDR3 nucleotides are TGTGCCATCGGCGGGGGGGAGGGGGCGAGGGACGAGCAGTACTTC. Its protein is CAIGGGEGARDEQYF.

CDR3 sequence (DNA): TGCAGTGCGCCCGGATCCATGGACACTGAAGCTTTCTTT. This translates into CSAPGSMDTEAFF. The rearrangement links TRBV20-1 to TRBJ1-1; no definite D call. CDR3 length: 13 amino acids. V shed 6 bases and J shed 3 bases, with 14 bases lying between them. CDR1 and CDR2 from the germline V gene are DFQATT and SNEGSKA (reference sequence).

This clonotype has only a few counts. The chain links TRBV5-1 to TRBJ1-1, with D unclear. Germline V CDR1 and CDR2: SGHRS, YFSETQ. Trimming removed 7 bases from V and 1 base from J, with 8 bases in between. The CDR3 runs to 12 residues. CDR3 protein: CASGEPNTEAFF. CDR3 sequence (DNA): TGCGCCAGCGGTGAACCGAACACTGAAGCTTTCTTT.

This clonotype appeared a few times. The chain carries TRBV7-9 and TRBJ1-5, with 8 positions matching TRBD1. The V segment lost 6 bases and the J segment 4 bases; nucleotides outside the gene matches: 5. This CDR3 spans 14 amino acids. Germline CDR1 SEHNR, CDR2 FQNEAQ (reference sequence). CDR3 residues: CASRADRVNQPQHF. The CDR3 DNA follows: TGTGCCAGCAGAGCGGACAGGGTTAATCAGCCCCAGCATTTT. Full variable domain (outside the CDR3, taken from reference TRBV7-9 and TRBJ1-5): DTGVSQNPRHKITKRGQNVTFRCDPISEHNRLYWYRQTLGQGPEFLTYFQNEAQLEKSRLLSDRFSAERPKGSFSTLEIQRTEQGDSAMYLCASRADRVNQPQHFGDGTRLSIL.

This clonotype showed up just a few times. The chain links TRBV19 to TRBJ1-5; 8 bases are a match to TRBD1. CDR1 and CDR2 (germline): LNHDA, SQIVND (reference sequence). This CDR3 contains 18 residues. Trimming cost V 3 bases and J 0 bases; bases outside gene matches: 10. CDR3: CASSMRRRGQDSNQPQHF. For the CDR3, the DNA is TGTGCCAGTAGTATGAGGCGCAGGGGGCAGGATAGCAATCAGCCCCAGCATTTT.

The chain has TRBV12-3 or TRBV12-4 and TRBJ2-7; a possible D gene is TRBD2 (5 bases). Trimming stripped 2 bases from V and 0 bases from J, with 11 bases between. This CDR3 comprises 15 residues. The chain's CDR3 is CASSLQPGSSYEQYF. CDR3 in DNA: TGTGCCAGCAGTTTACAGCCTGGGAGCTCCTACGAGCAGTACTTC.

This clonotype was seen more than once but under ten times. This chain links TRBV29-1 with TRBJ2-2; D uncertain. Germline CDR1 reads SQVTM; CDR2 reads ANQGSEA. The CDR3 has 16 amino acids. With 2 bases removed from V and 4 bases from J, the gap between germline ends came to 17 bases. CDR3 nucleotide sequence: TGCAGCGTTGAAATAGTGACTTCTGAGATCACCGGGGAGCTGTTTTTT. Its translation is CSVEIVTSEITGELFF.